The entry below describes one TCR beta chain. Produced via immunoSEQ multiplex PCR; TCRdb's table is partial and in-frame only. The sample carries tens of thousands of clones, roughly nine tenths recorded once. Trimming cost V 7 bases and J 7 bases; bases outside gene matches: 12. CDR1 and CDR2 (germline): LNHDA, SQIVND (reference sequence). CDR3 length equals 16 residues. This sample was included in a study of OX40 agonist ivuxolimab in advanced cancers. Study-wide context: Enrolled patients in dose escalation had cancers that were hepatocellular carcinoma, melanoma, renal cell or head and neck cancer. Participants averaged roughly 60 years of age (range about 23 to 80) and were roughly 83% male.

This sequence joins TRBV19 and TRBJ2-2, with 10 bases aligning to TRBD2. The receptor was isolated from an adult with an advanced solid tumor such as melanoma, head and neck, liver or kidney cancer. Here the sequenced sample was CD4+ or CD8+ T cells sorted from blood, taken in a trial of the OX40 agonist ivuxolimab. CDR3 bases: TGTGCCAGTACCCGCTCTAGCGGGAGCTATGGCGGGGAGCTGTTTTTT. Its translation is CASTRSSGSYGGELFF.